This TCR beta chain was sequenced in a study of blood T cell repertoires in COVID-19 (dated by TCRdb to 2019 to 2021). In terms of the full investigation: Samples from collaborators originated in the United States, Italy and Spain and spanned both the acute and convalescent phases of COVID-19. The material from the prospective study consisted of cDNA or gDNA derived from T cells, B-cell-depleted T cells, or PBMCs. Subjects who had been exposed to COVID-19, were actively infected with it, or had recovered from it provided the deeply sampled blood TCRbeta repertoires that made up the dataset. The repertoires were released in a freely available public database intended as a resource for research on the immune response to SARS-CoV-2. Samples came from the ongoing ImmuneRACE study (first 160 participants) plus 1,254 subjects from 6 global collaborators. A de-identified subject ID, COVID-19 status, age in years and sex were almost always included in the sample metadata. Where available, HLA class I and class II types were obtained from metadata supplied by the sample provider rather than from assay-based typing. Results the study describes overall, beyond this receptor: The amount of clinical and demographic metadata varied by source and participant and was provided uncurated.

TCRbeta CDR3 regions were amplified from genomic DNA using the immunoSEQ Assay, a bias-controlled multiplex PCR. Concerning the study's data processing: Nucleated cell counts per sample were estimated from amplification of reference gene primers within the assay. Sequence reads were collapsed and filtered to measure the absolute abundance of every unique TCRbeta CDR3 rearrangement. For each sample, productive Simpson clonality was calculated by taking the square root of Simpson's diversity index across productive rearrangements. Held by TCRdb, this immuneACCESS table contains in-frame sequences only and omits some clones. Under half of the omission traces to an unresolved V gene where checked; the cause of the rest is unknown. Clone size and V and J calls were adopted from that table, with D and trimming inferred from the DNA. The sample profile shows fewer than 300,000 clones; 82% of them were found once. In total, the top ten clones hold less than 4% of the sample.

In the case of this clone: Its antigen remains undetermined. Within one base of it there is no much larger clone, and no base qualities were kept.

Including the terminal cysteine and phenylalanine, the CDR3 comprises 19 residues. Only CDR3 DNA remains: 57 bases, in frame from the first base. The germline V gene encodes CDR1 SGHVS and CDR2 FNYEAQ. Trimming accounts for 5 bases at V and 0 bases at J, while the number of junction bases matched to no gene is 11. Collaborating institutions collected whole blood in K2EDTA tubes following their own protocols. Collaborator samples were shipped for TCRbeta analysis as frozen whole blood, isolated PBMCs, or DNA extracted from either sample type. Sequencing was performed on peripheral blood. The TCR sequence derives from a woman younger than 30 with acute or convalescent COVID-19. The chain joins TRBV7-6 to TRBJ2-7; a stretch of 15 junction bases matches TRBD2. For the CDR3, the sequence is CASSQITGLAGGPSYEQYF. The nucleotide sequence is TGTGCCAGCAGCCAAATCACCGGACTAGCGGGAGGGCCCTCCTACGAGCAGTACTTC. Here the CDR3 is joined to the reference TRBV7-6 and TRBJ2-7 genes, and the full variable domain is: GAGVSQSPRYKVTKRGQDVALRCDPISGHVSLYWYRQALGQGPEFLTYFNYEAQQDKSGLPNDRFSAERPEGSISTLTIQRTEQRDSAMYRCASSQITGLAGGPSYEQYFGPGTRLTVT.